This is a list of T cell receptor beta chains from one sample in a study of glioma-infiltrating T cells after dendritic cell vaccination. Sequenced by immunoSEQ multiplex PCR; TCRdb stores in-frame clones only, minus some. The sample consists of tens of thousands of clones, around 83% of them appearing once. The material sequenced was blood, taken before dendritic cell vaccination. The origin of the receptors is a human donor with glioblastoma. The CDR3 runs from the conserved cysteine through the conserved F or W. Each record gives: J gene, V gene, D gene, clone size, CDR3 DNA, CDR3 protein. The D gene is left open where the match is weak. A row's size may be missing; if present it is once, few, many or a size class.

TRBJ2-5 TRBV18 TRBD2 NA TGTGCCAGCTCACCACGCCTAGCGGGGGGAGAAGAGACCCAGTACTTC CASSPRLAGGEETQYF
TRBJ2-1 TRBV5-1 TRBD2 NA TGCGCCAGCAGCTCCGGACTAGCGGGGGACAATGAGCAGTTCTTC CASSSGLAGDNEQFF
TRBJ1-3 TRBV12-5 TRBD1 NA TGTGCTAGTGGTTCCTGGACAGGTGGAAACACCATATATTTT CASGSWTGGNTIYF
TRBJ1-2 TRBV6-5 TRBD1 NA TGTGCCAGCAGTTACGGCGACAGGGGTTTTGGCTACACCTTC CASSYGDRGFGYTF
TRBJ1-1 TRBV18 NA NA TGTGCCAGCTCGACCAGGGAGGGTATGAACACTGAAGCTTTCTTT CASSTREGMNTEAFF
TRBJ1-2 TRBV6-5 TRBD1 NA TGTGCCAGCAGTTCGAAAGGGACAGGGGGAGACTATGGCTACACCTTC CASSSKGTGGDYGYTF
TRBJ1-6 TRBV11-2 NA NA TGTGCCAGCAGCTCCGCCGGGAGTAATAATTCACCCCTCCACTTT CASSSAGSNNSPLHF
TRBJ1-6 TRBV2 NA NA TGTGCCAGCAGTGTACCAGACAATTATAATTCACCCCTCCACTTT CASSVPDNYNSPLHF
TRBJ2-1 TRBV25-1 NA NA TGTGCCAGCAGTGAGCCCCTGGCTAGCCACAATGAGCAGTTCTTC CASSEPLASHNEQFF
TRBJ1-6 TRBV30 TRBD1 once TGTGCCTGGAGCGGGACAGACAATTCACCCCTCCACTTT CAWSGTDNSPLHF
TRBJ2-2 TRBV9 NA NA TGTGCCAGCAGCCCCCTGTGGGGGGGCACGGACACCGGGGAGCTGTTTTTT CASSPLWGGTDTGELFF
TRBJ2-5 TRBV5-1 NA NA TGCGCCAGCAGCTTGGGAGTTCGGGGGAGGGAGACCCAGTACTTC CASSLGVRGRETQYF
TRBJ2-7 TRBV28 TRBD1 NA TGTGCCAGCAGCAGACAGGGTCGGTACGAGCAGTACTTC CASSRQGRYEQYF
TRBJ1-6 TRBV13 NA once TGTGCCAGCAGCTTAGGAGGCGGGCTCTCACCCCTCCACTTT CASSLGGGLSPLHF
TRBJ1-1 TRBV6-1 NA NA TGTGCCAGCAGTCAACAGGGCATGAACACTGAAGCTTTCTTT CASSQQGMNTEAFF
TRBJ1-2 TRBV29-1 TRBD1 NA TGCAGCGCCGACGACAGGGGGTTGAGTGGCTACACCTTC CSADDRGLSGYTF
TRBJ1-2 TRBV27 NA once TGTGCCAGCAGTTTAGGGCAGGGAAGAGGCTACACCTTC CASSLGQGRGYTF
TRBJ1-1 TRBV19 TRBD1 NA TGTGCCAGTAGTTCTCCGGGACAGGTGAACACTGAAGCTTTCTTT CASSSPGQVNTEAFF
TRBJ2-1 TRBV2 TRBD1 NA TGTGCCAGCACATCGGGACAGGCTTACAATGAGCAGTTCTTC CASTSGQAYNEQFF
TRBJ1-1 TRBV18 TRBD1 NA TGTGCCAGCTCACCACTCTTCCGGGACAGGGTTCTGAACACTGAAGCTTTCTTT CASSPLFRDRVLNTEAFF
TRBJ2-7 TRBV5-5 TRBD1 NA TGTGCCAGCAGCTTGAGACACAGGGGTACCTACGAGCAGTACTTC CASSLRHRGTYEQYF
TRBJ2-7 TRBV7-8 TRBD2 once TGTGCCAGCAGCCCCCGGGGGGTGATTTACGAGCAGTACTTC CASSPRGVIYEQYF
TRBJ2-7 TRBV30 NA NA TGTGCCTGGAGCCCAGGGGCTCACGAGCAGTACTTC CAWSPGAHEQYF
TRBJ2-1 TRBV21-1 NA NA TGTGCCAGCGGAGGTCGGCAGAAGGGCCATGAGCAGTTCTTC CASGGRQKGHEQFF
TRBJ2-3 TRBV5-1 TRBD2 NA TGCGCCAGCAGCCGGGCGGGGGGGGACGCAGATACGCAGTATTTT CASSRAGGDADTQYF
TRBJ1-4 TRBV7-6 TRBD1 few TGTGCCAGCAGCTTAGAAAACAGGGGAGAAAAACTGTTTTTT CASSLENRGEKLFF
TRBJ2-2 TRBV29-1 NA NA TGCAGCGTAGCGGCTGTACAGGGCGGGGAGCTGTTTTTT CSVAAVQGGELFF
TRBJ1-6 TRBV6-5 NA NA TGTGCCAGCTCCAGGGCTAGCTCCTATAATTCACCCCTCCACTTT CASSRASSYNSPLHF
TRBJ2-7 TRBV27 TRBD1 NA TGTGCCAGCAGCCGACAGGGCTTGACCAACTACGAGCAGTACTTC CASSRQGLTNYEQYF
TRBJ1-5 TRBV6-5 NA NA TGTGCCAGCAGTAGGACAGCCGATAGCAATCAGCCCCAGCATTTT CASSRTADSNQPQHF
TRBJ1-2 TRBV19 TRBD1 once TGTGCCATCAGTGCGGGACAGGGTTATGGCTACACCTTC CAISAGQGYGYTF
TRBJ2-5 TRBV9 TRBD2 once TGTGCCAGCAGCGTAGGGGCTAGCGGGGGGGTTGAGACCCAGTACTTC CASSVGASGGVETQYF